A selection of T cell receptor beta chains follows, all from one sample in a study of blood T cell repertoires in COVID-19. Clones were read by immunoSEQ multiplex PCR, and TCRdb kept only the in-frame ones, dropping some. The table shows about 160,000 clones, with approximately 84% occurring only once. Sequencing was performed on peripheral blood. These receptors all stem from a woman aged 45 to 65 with COVID-19, enrolled during active disease. Each CDR3 is given with its conserved first and last residue. A D gene is named only where the DNA matches it firmly. Clone size, where shown, is once, few, many, or a class for clones that have expanded.

v_gene: TRBV7-2; len: 16; abundance: -; j_gene: TRBJ1-3; d_gene: TRBD1; CDR3aa: CASSLAGGNSGNTIYF; CDR3nt: TGTGCCAGCAGCTTAGCAGGGGGCAACTCTGGAAACACCATATATTTT
v_gene: TRBV3-1/TRBV3-2; len: 12; abundance: -; j_gene: TRBJ2-3; d_gene: TRBD2; CDR3aa: CASSDPGLPQYF; CDR3nt: TGTGCCAGCAGCGACCCGGGACTACCGCAGTATTTT
v_gene: TRBV12-3/TRBV12-4; len: 13; abundance: -; j_gene: TRBJ2-5; d_gene: -; CDR3aa: CASTVRGKETQYF; CDR3nt: TGTGCCAGCACCGTACGGGGAAAGGAGACCCAGTACTTC
v_gene: TRBV7-9; len: 15; abundance: -; j_gene: TRBJ2-2; d_gene: -; CDR3aa: CASSSPFPSTGELFF; CDR3nt: TGTGCCAGCAGCTCCCCCTTTCCCTCCACCGGGGAGCTGTTTTTT
v_gene: TRBV11-3; len: 14; abundance: -; j_gene: TRBJ2-5; d_gene: -; CDR3aa: CASSLPTGQETQYF; CDR3nt: TGTGCCAGCAGCTTACCAACAGGCCAAGAGACCCAGTACTTC
v_gene: TRBV11-2; len: 13; abundance: -; j_gene: TRBJ1-2; d_gene: -; CDR3aa: CASSFFGDYGYTF; CDR3nt: TGTGCCAGCAGCTTTTTCGGGGACTATGGCTACACCTTC
v_gene: TRBV27; len: 16; abundance: -; j_gene: TRBJ2-7; d_gene: TRBD2; CDR3aa: CASSFGVSGTSYEQYF; CDR3nt: TGTGCCAGCAGTTTTGGGGTTAGCGGGACGTCCTACGAGCAGTACTTC
v_gene: TRBV29-1; len: 13; abundance: -; j_gene: TRBJ1-3; d_gene: -; CDR3aa: CSVRDTSGNTIYF; CDR3nt: TGCAGCGTCAGAGACACCTCTGGAAACACCATATATTTT
v_gene: TRBV3-1/TRBV3-2; len: 15; abundance: -; j_gene: TRBJ1-2; d_gene: TRBD1; CDR3aa: CASSQGGQGPYGYTF; CDR3nt: TGTGCCAGCAGCCAGGGGGGACAGGGACCCTATGGCTACACCTTC
v_gene: TRBV3-1/TRBV3-2; len: 14; abundance: -; j_gene: TRBJ1-5; d_gene: TRBD1; CDR3aa: CASSQTGTAGTQHF; CDR3nt: TGTGCCAGCAGCCAAACCGGGACAGCGGGTACCCAGCATTTT
v_gene: TRBV7-2; len: 16; abundance: -; j_gene: TRBJ2-2; d_gene: TRBD1; CDR3aa: CASSLSPQGAGGELFF; CDR3nt: TGTGCCAGCAGCTTAAGTCCACAGGGGGCCGGCGGGGAGCTGTTTTTT
v_gene: TRBV5-6; len: 15; abundance: -; j_gene: TRBJ2-3; d_gene: TRBD1; CDR3aa: CASSLWDRNTDTQYF; CDR3nt: TGTGCCAGCAGCTTGTGGGACAGAAACACAGATACGCAGTATTTT
v_gene: TRBV6-1; len: 14; abundance: few; j_gene: TRBJ2-7; d_gene: TRBD1; CDR3aa: CASSDRTGPYEQYF; CDR3nt: TGTGCCAGCAGTGATCGGACAGGGCCCTACGAGCAGTACTTC
v_gene: TRBV30; len: 13; abundance: -; j_gene: TRBJ1-2; d_gene: -; CDR3aa: CAWSVLGGYGYTF; CDR3nt: TGTGCCTGGAGTGTCCTCGGTGGCTATGGCTACACCTTC
v_gene: TRBV6-5; len: 15; abundance: -; j_gene: TRBJ1-2; d_gene: TRBD1; CDR3aa: CASSSGQGALYGYTF; CDR3nt: TGTGCCAGCAGTTCAGGACAGGGCGCCCTTTATGGCTACACCTTC
v_gene: TRBV4-3; len: 16; abundance: -; j_gene: TRBJ1-2; d_gene: TRBD1; CDR3aa: CASSQDGDRASYGYTF; CDR3nt: TGCGCCAGCAGCCAAGATGGGGACAGGGCCAGTTATGGCTACACCTTC
v_gene: TRBV6-2/TRBV6-3; len: 14; abundance: -; j_gene: TRBJ1-5; d_gene: TRBD1; CDR3aa: CASSYLTGNQPQHF; CDR3nt: TGTGCCAGCAGTTACCTGACAGGGAACCAGCCCCAGCATTTT
v_gene: TRBV29-1; len: 13; abundance: -; j_gene: TRBJ2-5; d_gene: TRBD1; CDR3aa: CSATTGGIETQYF; CDR3nt: TGCAGCGCCACGACAGGGGGCATTGAGACCCAGTACTTC
v_gene: TRBV7-9; len: 14; abundance: -; j_gene: TRBJ1-6; d_gene: -; CDR3aa: CASSLTSWNSPLHF; CDR3nt: TGTGCCAGCAGCTTAACTAGTTGGAATTCACCCCTCCACTTT
v_gene: TRBV14; len: 13; abundance: -; j_gene: TRBJ1-2; d_gene: TRBD1; CDR3aa: CASSQSYGQAPYF; CDR3nt: TGTGCCAGCAGCCAAAGCTACGGACAGGCGCCTTACTTC
v_gene: TRBV5-1; len: 15; abundance: few; j_gene: TRBJ1-3; d_gene: -; CDR3aa: CASSLDLVSGNTIYF; CDR3nt: TGCGCCAGCAGCTTGGATCTTGTGAGCGGAAACACCATATATTTT
v_gene: TRBV7-2; len: 14; abundance: -; j_gene: TRBJ1-4; d_gene: -; CDR3aa: CASSFGGGGEKLFF; CDR3nt: TGTGCCAGCAGCTTTGGGGGGGGCGGTGAAAAACTGTTTTTT
v_gene: TRBV4-1; len: 18; abundance: once; j_gene: TRBJ2-6; d_gene: -; CDR3aa: CASSQEAAALSGANVLTF; CDR3nt: TGCGCCAGCAGCCAAGAGGCGGCAGCCCTTTCTGGGGCCAACGTCCTGACTTTC
v_gene: TRBV14; len: 16; abundance: -; j_gene: TRBJ2-1; d_gene: -; CDR3aa: CASSQVQGGVYNEQFF; CDR3nt: TGTGCCAGCAGCCAAGTACAGGGGGGGGTTTACAATGAGCAGTTCTTC